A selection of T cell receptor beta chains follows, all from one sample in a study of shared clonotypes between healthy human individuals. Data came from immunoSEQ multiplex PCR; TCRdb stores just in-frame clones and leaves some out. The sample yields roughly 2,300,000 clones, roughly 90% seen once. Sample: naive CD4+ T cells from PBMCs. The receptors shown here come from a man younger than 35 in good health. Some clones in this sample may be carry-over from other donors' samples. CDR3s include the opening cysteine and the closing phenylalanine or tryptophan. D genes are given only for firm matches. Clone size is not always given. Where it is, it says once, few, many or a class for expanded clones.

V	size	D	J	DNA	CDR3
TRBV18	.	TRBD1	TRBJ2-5	TGTGCCAGCTCACCGGGACAGGGGGCTGAGACCCAGTACTTC	CASSPGQGAETQYF
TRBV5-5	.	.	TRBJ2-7	TGTGCCAGCAGCTTGTCAGGGTTCAGGAGCGAGCAGTACTTC	CASSLSGFRSEQYF
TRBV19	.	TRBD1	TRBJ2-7	TGTGCCAGTAGTATTCTTCTTGGGACAGGGGGCGAGCAGTACTTC	CASSILLGTGGEQYF
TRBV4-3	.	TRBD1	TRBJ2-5	TGCGCCAGCAGACGGAATGAGGGGGCGGGAGAGACCCAGTACTTC	CASRRNEGAGETQYF
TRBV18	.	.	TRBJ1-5	TGTGCCAGCTCACCCCTGGACACCGATCAGCCCCAGCATTTT	CASSPLDTDQPQHF
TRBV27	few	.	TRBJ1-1	TGTGCCACTTTCAGGGGAAATGAAGCTTTCTTT	CATFRGNEAFF
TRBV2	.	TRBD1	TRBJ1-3	TGTGCCAGCAGTGAAGAGAGGGGGCGGTCTGGAAACACCATATATTTT	CASSEERGRSGNTIYF
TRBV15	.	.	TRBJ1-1	TGTGCCACCAGCAGAGGTGGGGGAAACACTGAAGCTTTCTTT	CATSRGGGNTEAFF
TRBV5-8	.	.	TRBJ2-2	TGTGCCAGCGGAAACAGGGACACCGGGGAGCTGTTTTTT	CASGNRDTGELFF
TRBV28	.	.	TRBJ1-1	TGTGCCAGCAGTTTATCCTCGGAGGGGAGGACTGAAGCTTTCTTT	CASSLSSEGRTEAFF
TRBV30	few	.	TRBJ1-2	TGTGCCTGTGGGACGGGCGCGGGCTACACCTTC	CACGTGAGYTF
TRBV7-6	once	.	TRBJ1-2	TGTGCCAGCAGCTTGGGGGGGACCTATGGCTACACCTTC	CASSLGGTYGYTF
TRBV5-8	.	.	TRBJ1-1	TGTGCCAGCAGCTTGGCCTTGGACTTTACCTTGTCTGAAGCTTTCTTT	CASSLALDFTLSEAFF
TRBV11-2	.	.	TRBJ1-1	TGTGCCAGCAGCTTGGACGTCAGGGTCCCCACTGAAGCTTTCTTT	CASSLDVRVPTEAFF
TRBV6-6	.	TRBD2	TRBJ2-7	TGTGCCAGCAACCCCCGGGATAGCGGGAGGGCCTTTGAGCAGTACTTC	CASNPRDSGRAFEQYF
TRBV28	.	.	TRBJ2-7	TGTGCCAGCAGTTTCCCGGCTCCTACCTACGAGCAGTACTTC	CASSFPAPTYEQYF
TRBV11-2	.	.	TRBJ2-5	TGTGCCAGCAGCTTAGCCGAGAACACCCAGTACTTC	CASSLAENTQYF
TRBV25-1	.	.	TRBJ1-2	TGTGCCAGCAGTGATTCTGCAGAAACCTATTTCGGCTACACCTTC	CASSDSAETYFGYTF
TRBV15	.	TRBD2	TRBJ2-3	TGTGCCACCAGCAGTGAACTAGCGGGACTGAAAGATACGCAGTATTTT	CATSSELAGLKDTQYF
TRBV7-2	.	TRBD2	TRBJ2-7	TGTGCCAGCAGCTATCGGGGGGGTAGCGGCTACGAGCAGTACTTC	CASSYRGGSGYEQYF
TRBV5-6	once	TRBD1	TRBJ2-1	TGTGCCAGCAGCTCGGACAGGAACAATGAGCAGTTCTTC	CASSSDRNNEQFF
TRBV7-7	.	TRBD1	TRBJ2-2	TGTGCCAGCAGCCCCGGACAGGGAGGCACCGGGGAGCTGTTTTTT	CASSPGQGGTGELFF
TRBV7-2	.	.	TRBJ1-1	TGTGCCAGCAGCCCCCTCGGGACACCCCAAGGGAACACTGAAGCTTTCTTT	CASSPLGTPQGNTEAFF
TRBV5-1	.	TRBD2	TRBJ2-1	TGCGCCAGCAGCTTCCCCCTAAGCGGGAGATTTAATGAGCAGTTCTTC	CASSFPLSGRFNEQFF
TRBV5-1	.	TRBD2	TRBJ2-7	TGCGCCAGCAGCTTAACTAGCGGCAGTGGAGAGCAGTACTTC	CASSLTSGSGEQYF
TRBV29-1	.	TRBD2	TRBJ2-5	TGCAGCGTCGCGCCTAGACTAGCGGAGACCCAGTACTTC	CSVAPRLAETQYF
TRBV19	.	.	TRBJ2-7	TGTGCCAGTAGTATAGATCCCACATATCGTTACGAGCAGTACTTC	CASSIDPTYRYEQYF
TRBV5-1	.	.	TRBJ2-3	TGCGCCAGCAGCTTCCGTGTCCGCTCTAGCACAGATACGCAGTATTTT	CASSFRVRSSTDTQYF
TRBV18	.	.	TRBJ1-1	TGTGCCAGCTCGCCGTTTACGGGGAACACTGAAGCTTTCTTT	CASSPFTGNTEAFF
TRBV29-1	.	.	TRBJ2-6	TGCAGCGTCGCGGGACCCGGGGCCAACGTCCTGACTTTC	CSVAGPGANVLTF
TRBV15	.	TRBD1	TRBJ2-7	TGTGCCACCAGTGGGACAGCCTACTACGAGCAGTACTTC	CATSGTAYYEQYF
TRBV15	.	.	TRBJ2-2	TGTGCCACCAGCAGAGATAGCCCGAACACCGGGGAGCTGTTTTTT	CATSRDSPNTGELFF